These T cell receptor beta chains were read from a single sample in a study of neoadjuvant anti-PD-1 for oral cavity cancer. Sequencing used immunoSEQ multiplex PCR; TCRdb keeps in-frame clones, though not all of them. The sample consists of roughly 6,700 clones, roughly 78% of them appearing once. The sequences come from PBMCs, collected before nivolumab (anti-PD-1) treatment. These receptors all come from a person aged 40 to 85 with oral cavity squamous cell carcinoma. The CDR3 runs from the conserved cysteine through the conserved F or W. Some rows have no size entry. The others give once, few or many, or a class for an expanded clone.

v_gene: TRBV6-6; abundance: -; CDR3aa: CASSYGLQGSTDTQYF
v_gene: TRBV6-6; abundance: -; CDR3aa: CASSSQGGERAFF
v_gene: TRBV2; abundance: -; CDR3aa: CASSGDLRRPTYGYTF
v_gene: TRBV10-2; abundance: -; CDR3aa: CASRPGQINEKLFF
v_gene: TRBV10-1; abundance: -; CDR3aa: CASSQTGTSNTDTQYF
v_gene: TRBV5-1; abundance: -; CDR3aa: CASSLEEGAWETQYF
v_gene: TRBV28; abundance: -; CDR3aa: CASKVTGRGNQPQHF
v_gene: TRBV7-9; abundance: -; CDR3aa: CASSSPSGSGNTIYF
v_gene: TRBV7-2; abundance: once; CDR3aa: CASTLGGLTETQYF
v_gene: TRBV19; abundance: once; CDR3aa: CASSVGEVYRLGNQPQHF
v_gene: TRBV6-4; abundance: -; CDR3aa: CASSRLAGVTDTQYF
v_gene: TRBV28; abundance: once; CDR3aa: CASSPGLAATQYF
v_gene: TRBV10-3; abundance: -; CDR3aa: CAISDRDRTNEQYF
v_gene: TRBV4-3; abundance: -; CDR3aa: CASSHRTEGDGYTF
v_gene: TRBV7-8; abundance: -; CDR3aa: CASSLGNGPTNEKLFF